A single sample gave rise to the 6 T cell receptor beta chains below, sequenced in a study of T cell responses to AZD1222 COVID-19 vaccine. The data were produced by immunoSEQ multiplex PCR, yet TCRdb's version contains in-frame clones alone and is incomplete. The sample includes some 280,000 clones, approximately 94% of them seen just once. The source material was peripheral blood, sampled 28 days after the second AZD1222 dose. These TCRs come from an adult who received the AZD1222 COVID-19 vaccine.

This clone has more than one count but fewer than ten. The chain employs TRBV20-1 and TRBJ1-1; weak D call: TRBD1 (5 bases). V was shortened by 3 bases and J by 9 bases, with 11 bases between the two germline ends. CDR1 DFQATT and CDR2 SNEGSKA come from the germline V gene (reference sequence). This CDR3 has 11 residues. This CDR3 reads CSASVQAQAFF. The DNA of the CDR3 is TGCAGTGCTAGTGTACAGGCTCAAGCTTTCTTT.

The chain is built from TRBV7-9 and TRBJ1-2; unclear D gene. Germline values: CDR1 SEHNR, CDR2 FQNEAQ (reference sequence). The CDR3 consists of 12 residues. The V end lost 1 base, the J end lost 8 bases, and 8 bases lay between the germline ends. CDR3 in amino acids: CASSLGGRGYTF. CDR3 nucleotide sequence: TGTGCCAGCAGCTTAGGGGGAAGAGGCTACACCTTC.

The V call is TRBV5-1, the J call TRBJ1-6, with no clear D. V shed 1 base and J shed 9 bases, with 14 bases lying between them. The V gene's germline CDR1 is SGHRS and CDR2 YFSETQ. The CDR3 totals 15 residues. CDR3 DNA sequence: TGCGCCAGCAGCTTGCTGTCAGGTTTGGGTTCACCCCTCCACTTT. As protein: CASSLLSGLGSPLHF.

This chain connects TRBV9 to TRBJ1-2, with D hard to call. The V and J ends lost 4 bases and 11 bases respectively, with 12 bases between them. CDR3 length: 11 amino acids. Germline CDR1 reads SGDLS; CDR2 reads YYNGEE. The CDR3 is CASSPGGWYTF. CDR3 DNA: TGTGCCAGCAGCCCCGGAGGTTGGTACACCTTC.

The chain has TRBV4-1 and TRBJ1-1, with D maybe TRBD1 (6 bases). The V gene lost 1 base and the J gene lost 5 bases, with 11 bases spanning the gap. The CDR3 runs to 14 residues. Per the germline V gene, CDR1 is MGHRA and CDR2 is YSYEKL. The CDR3 region is CASSQGRGGTEAFF. CDR3 in DNA: TGCGCCAGCAGCCAAGGAAGGGGGGGGACTGAAGCTTTCTTT.

The rearrangement uses TRBV5-1 and TRBJ2-1; 11 nucleotides agree with TRBD2. Germline-derived CDR1 and CDR2 are SGHRS and YFSETQ. There are 16 residues in the CDR3. The V gene end was trimmed by 0 bases and the J gene end by 4 bases; junction bases not matched to a gene: 3. The CDR3 DNA sequence: TGCGCCAGCAGCTTGGTGGTAGCGGGGGGGTACAATGAGCAGTTCTTC. It translates to CASSLVVAGGYNEQFF.